This TCR beta chain was obtained from a study of somatic mutations in cytotoxic T cells in rheumatoid arthritis (dated by TCRdb to between 2016 and 2019). Background on the whole study: Peripheral blood (around 31 ml EDTA) was collected from patients immediately after diagnosis and before any treatment began. A FACSAria II or Sony SH800 was used to flow-sort some V beta antibody-stained T-cell populations at nearly 100% purity, and TCRB sequencing was also done on sorted V beta1+ cells. To characterize clonality, the study used TCRB deep sequencing while asking whether somatic mutations are carried by expanded CD8+ T-cell clones in newly diagnosed, untreated rheumatoid arthritis. TCRB deep sequencing covered roughly 60 patients with rheumatoid arthritis along with 20 to 25 healthy controls. Patient and control groups had essentially identical median ages. Overall study outcomes, separate from this receptor: An increase of CD8+ clonality with age was seen in patients (Spearman r ≈ 0.49) but not in healthy controls. The antigen targets of the expanded CD8+ clones were unknown, and absence from virus-specific databases did not rule out viral specificity. There was no significant difference in CD8+ T-cell clonality between rheumatoid arthritis patients and age-matched healthy controls. Several identical CD8+ TCRB sequences were found in both blood and synovial fluid, and in about an eighth of the roughly 65 patients the largest CD8+ clone exceeded 20% of CD8+ cells. No adjustment for multiple comparisons was made for the slight TRBV07 underrepresentation in patients.

Only one count was recorded for this clone. Its antigen is still unknown. Per-base quality was not reported, and no clone a single base away is much larger than it. On an AutoMACS, CD4+ and CD8+ cells were isolated via positive magnetic bead selection, and their purity was verified by flow cytometry. After a first flow cytometry screen using a TCR V beta antibody panel, clonal expansions were characterized through TCRB deep sequencing of sorted CD8+ fractions. Peripheral blood mononuclear cells were isolated by Ficoll-Paque PLUS density gradient separation. DNA was extracted from CD4-enriched, CD8-enriched or PBMC samples with Nucleospin Tissue or Tissue XS kits and quantified with a Qubit 2.0 fluorometer. The germline V gene gives CDR1 as SGHTA and CDR2 as FQGNSA. Taken from cysteine to phenylalanine, the CDR3 has 17 residues. The CDR3 DNA has 51 bases and is translated from base 1. The V end gives up 3 bases and the J end 5 bases, leaving 14 bases in the junction not matched to a gene.

Sequencing of TCRB CDR3 was done on genomic DNA with the immunoSEQ assay. Under the source paper's analysis protocol: When patient CD8+ clones exceeding 1% were checked against published virus-specific TCRB sequences, only a few matched. Only productive TCRB rearrangements were included in the analyses. Defining a clone by its unique TCRB CDR3 sequence, the study calculated clonality as a productive clonality index derived from Shannon entropy. Repertoire overlap for a pair of samples was computed from each clone's template counts relative to total templates per sample. Flow cytometry-measured V-gene usage correlated with V-gene usage from TCRB sequencing, with a Spearman r of about 0.64. TCRdb took over this immuneACCESS table, retaining in-frame rearrangements with V and J assigned. Such tables are incomplete; in checked studies, under half of the missing clones stem from an unresolved V gene, and the remainder is unexplained. The V and J calls and clone size come from that table; D and trimming were worked out from the DNA. The sample table contains 8,500 to 13,000 clones; only one count was recorded for roughly 74% of them. The ten largest clones take up roughly 35% of the sample.

The sample consisted of CD8+ T cells sorted from blood. Rearrangement joined TRBV7-2 to TRBJ2-5; the central 8 bases match TRBD2. The origin of this receptor is an adult with rheumatoid arthritis. The CDR3 reads as follows: CASSFWGSGTIRETQYF. At the DNA level, the sequence is TGTGCCAGCAGCTTTTGGGGTAGCGGGACGATCCGGGAGACCCAGTACTTC.